This T cell receptor (beta chain) was recorded in a study of cytomegalovirus exposure and HLA in healthy donors. This clone was seen a single time. The PCR was carried out with 60 Vbeta primers and 13 Jbeta primers. Here immunoSEQ multiplex PCR was the method, and the copy in TCRdb shows in-frame clones only, minus some. The repertoire holds 95,000 to 100,000 clones, 70% to 80% seen once, with around 20% in the top ten. The germline V gene encodes CDR1 MNHEY and CDR2 SVGAGI. V was cut by 3 bases and J by 6 bases, with 11 bases left in between. The CDR3 is 13 amino acids. This TCR came from a woman aged 55-75 years in good health and CMV-seropositive. The sequenced sample was PBMCs. V is TRBV6-5 and J is TRBJ1-2, with D perhaps TRBD1 (6 bases). Here the CDR3 DNA reads TGTGCCAGCAGTTATGCGGCAGGGGATGGCTACACCTTC. Translating it yields CASSYAAGDGYTF.